This T cell receptor (beta chain) was retrieved from a study of T cells in Graves' hyperthyroidism and ophthalmopathy. The investigators amplified TCR beta CDR3 regions from RNA transcripts. The HTBI primer set drove a first-round RT-PCR of the TCR CDR3. TCRdb ran MiXCR on the multiplex PCR reads and lists one entry per CDR3 protein. The sample contains some 550,000 distinct CDR3 sequences, roughly 20% of which appear only once. Among the patients, aged 18 to 65, hyperthyroidism was newly diagnosed and had lasted under 2 months. Uncontrolled infection, other autoimmune disease, pregnancy or lactation excluded patients. Germline CDR1 reads MDHEN; CDR2 reads SYDVKM. The CDR3 consists of 15 residues. Trimming cost V 6 bases and J 6 bases; bases outside gene matches: 8.

What was sequenced was blood. This clonotype was sampled from a man between 18 and 29 years old with Graves' hyperthyroidism. The chain carries TRBV28 and TRBJ2-2, with 9 bases aligning to TRBD1. The CDR3 here is CASRAGTGYAGELFF. In DNA, the CDR3 is TGTGCCAGCAGGGCCGGGACAGGGTATGCCGGGGAGCTGTTTTTT.